The 7 T cell receptor beta chains below all came from one sample that was sequenced in a study of shared clonotypes between healthy human individuals. This table comes from immunoSEQ multiplex PCR, and its TCRdb copy is limited to in-frame clones, with some not included. Of approximately 2,300,000 clones in the sample, around 92% were seen once. The sample consisted of naive CD4+ T cells from PBMCs. Subset specified: CD45RA+ positively selected. The receptors derive from a man aged 18 to 30 in good health. Some clones in this sample may be carry-over from other donors' samples.

V gene TRBV7-3 combines with J gene TRBJ1-1, with TRBD1 matching 9 bases. Germline V gene sequence: CDR1 SGHTA, CDR2 FQGTGA. V shed 1 base and J 8 bases; nucleotides not matched to a gene: 8. The CDR3 is made up of 15 amino acids. The CDR3 sequence is CASSLMPGQGGEAFF. The CDR3 region has the DNA TGTGCCAGCAGCTTAATGCCGGGACAGGGTGGGGAAGCTTTCTTT.

The chain is built from TRBV11-2 and TRBJ2-5; weak D call: TRBD2 (6 bases). The CDR3 runs 13 residues. V gave up 5 bases and J gave up 5 bases, with 12 bases separating them. Germline V gives CDR1 SGHAT, CDR2 FQNNGV. DNA for the CDR3: TGTGCCAGCAGCCTCACGGAGGGGGAGACCCAGTACTTC. Translated, it gives CASSLTEGETQYF.

Worth noting for this clone: Different DNA sequences within this sample yield the same CDR3. J is TRBJ2-6 and V is TRBV19; no clear D. Germline V gene data show CDR1 as LNHDA and CDR2 as SQIVND (reference sequence). This CDR3 contains 15 residues. V was cut by 3 bases and J by 1 base, with 7 bases left in between. Here the CDR3 reads CASSIGRSGANVLTF. The CDR3 DNA follows: TGTGCCAGTAGTATCGGCAGATCTGGGGCCAACGTCCTGACTTTC.

V and J are TRBV27 and TRBJ1-1; D is unclear. The CDR3 consists of 15 residues. Trimming removed 5 bases from V and 5 bases from J, with 18 bases in between. CDR1 is MNHEY and CDR2 is SMNVEV in the germline V gene (reference sequence). The CDR3 DNA reads as TGTGCCAGCAGTCCTCGCCTGGGCCGAGGTACTGAAGCTTTCTTT. Residues: CASSPRLGRGTEAFF.

The rearrangement links TRBV9 to TRBJ2-5; maybe TRBD1 (5 bases). The length of the CDR3 is 16 residues. The germline V gene has CDR1 SGDLS and CDR2 YYNGEE. Trimming took 0 bases from V and 5 from J, leaving 17 bases between them. DNA of the CDR3: TGTGCCAGCAGCGTAGCTCTAGGGTTTGCAGGGGAGACCCAGTACTTC. Translated: CASSVALGFAGETQYF.

Here the CDR3 DNA reads TGTGCCAGCAGCTTTATAGCGGCCAATGAGCAGTTCTTC. Encoded protein: CASSFIAANEQFF. The J gene is TRBJ2-1, the V gene TRBV5-6, with D perhaps matching TRBD2 (6 bases). Germline lookup yields CDR1 SGHDT and CDR2 YYEEEE. V gave up 2 bases and J gave up 6 bases, with 9 bases separating them. The CDR3 consists of 13 residues.

The V gene is TRBV1, the J gene TRBJ2-1; the D call TRBD2 from the table was never checked on the DNA. TRBV1 is a pseudogene. The CDR3 sequence is 17 residues long. CDR3 residues: CTSSQGIANSSYNEQFF. DNA for the CDR3: TGCACCAGCAGCCAAGGTATAGCGAATAGCTCCTACAATGAGCAGTTCTTC.